This TCR beta chain was captured by sequencing in a study of blood T cells in healthy people across ages (dated by TCRdb to about 2015). A note on the overall study: Template switching captured roughly one uniquely barcoded TCR beta cDNA molecule per two T cells in model experiments. The study measured age-related changes in TCR beta repertoire diversity using deep sequencing normalized with unique cDNA molecular identifiers. Four age groups were formed from the donors: young (average approximately 15 years), middle-aged (less than 40), aged (roughly 59) and long-lived (about 80). Donors of different ages were randomly distributed across sequencing lanes to avoid experimental bias. For two donors (one aged 18 to 30 and one aged 80 or older), the study analyzed two additional independent replicas of 1 million unique cDNA reads from the same blood draw. Study-level results and caveats: The long-lived group showed more naive CD4+ T cells, fewer expanded clones and increased TCR diversity than the aged group, suggesting age selection. A strong correlation was found between observed TCR beta diversity and the percentage of naive T cells measured by flow cytometry. Because donor CMV infection status was unknown, age-related changes in expanded clonotypes were potentially confounded. Because profiling used bulk unsorted PBMCs, naive and antigen-experienced compartments could not be compared conclusively. Total diversity estimates from one million sequenced T cells were considered lower bounds and underestimates. Observed TCR beta diversity per million T cells fell roughly linearly with age, and a significant reduction was already apparent by age roughly 40.

Systemically healthy Caucasian individuals from Russia, some 40 in total and aged about 6 to 90 years, were included as donors. Around 9.8 milliliters of peripheral blood were collected from each donor into EDTA-treated Vacutainer tubes. Ficoll-Paque density-gradient centrifugation was used to isolate PBMCs, with at least 6.5 million per sample. Total RNA was extracted from PBMCs with Trizol reagent, with at least 5 micrograms obtained per sample. Naive CD45RAhigh/CD27high T cell percentages were measured by flow cytometry on a PBMC aliquot from every donor. As to this clonotype: The specificity of this receptor is unknown. No qualities accompany the bases; no much larger clone lies one base away.

The library was built by means of 5' RACE. Sequencing was performed on an Illumina HiSeq 2500. A second PCR of roughly 7 to 12 cycles was run with a J-beta primer mix and a sample-barcoded 5' primer. A template-switch 5' adaptor carrying 12 random nucleotides introduced a unique molecular identifier onto each TCR beta cDNA molecule. Each sample yielded at least 3 million CDR3-containing paired-end reads. First-strand cDNA synthesis was performed from all RNA using the Mint cDNA synthesis kit, with priming by a TRBC-specific oligonucleotide. After uracil-DNA glycosylase treatment, a first 18-cycle PCR used universal primers M1SS and BC2_uni_R on all cDNA. The original pipeline was this. For normalization, 1 million high-quality reads, each with a distinct molecular identifier, were randomly selected from each sample. Reads with shared molecular identifiers were discarded instead of being binned into consensus sequences. MiTCR, run with a Q25 quality threshold and the strictest error-elimination algorithm, handled CDR3 identification, clonotype clustering and error correction. A nonparametric unseen species model with Euler transformation was used to estimate lower-bound total TCR beta diversity. TCRdb trimmed the raw reads at Q25, called clones with MiXCR and kept productive beta chains. Every entry covers one CDR3 protein and lists the most common genes and DNA from its rows. Clone size and V and J calls follow TCRdb, not the original study. Counted in this sample were about 730,000 distinct CDR3 sequences; 40% to 45% of them appeared once. The ten biggest clones cover 20% to 25% of the sample.

The germline V gene supplies CDR1 SGHDN and CDR2 FVKESK. Trimming leaves V shorter by 9 bases and J shorter by 6 bases, with the junction holding 7 bases beyond the gene matches. Including cysteine and phenylalanine, the CDR3 has 12 amino acids. The retained sequence is limited to the CDR3, 36 bases, with the frame set at the first base. The chain is made from TRBV14 and TRBJ1-2, with 7 bases aligning to TRBD1. The receptor was derived from a woman aged 55 to 70 in good health. What was sequenced was blood. The sequence in DNA is TGTGCCAGATTGGACAGGAACAATGGCTACACCTTC. Translated, it gives CARLDRNNGYTF. Where the CDR3 stops, the reference TRBV14 and TRBJ1-2 genes take over; the full variable domain is EAGVTQFPSHSVIEKGQTVTLRCDPISGHDNLYWYRRVMGKEIKFLLHFVKESKQDESGMPNNRFLAERTGGTYSTLKVQPAELEDSGVYFCARLDRNNGYTFGSGTRLTVV.